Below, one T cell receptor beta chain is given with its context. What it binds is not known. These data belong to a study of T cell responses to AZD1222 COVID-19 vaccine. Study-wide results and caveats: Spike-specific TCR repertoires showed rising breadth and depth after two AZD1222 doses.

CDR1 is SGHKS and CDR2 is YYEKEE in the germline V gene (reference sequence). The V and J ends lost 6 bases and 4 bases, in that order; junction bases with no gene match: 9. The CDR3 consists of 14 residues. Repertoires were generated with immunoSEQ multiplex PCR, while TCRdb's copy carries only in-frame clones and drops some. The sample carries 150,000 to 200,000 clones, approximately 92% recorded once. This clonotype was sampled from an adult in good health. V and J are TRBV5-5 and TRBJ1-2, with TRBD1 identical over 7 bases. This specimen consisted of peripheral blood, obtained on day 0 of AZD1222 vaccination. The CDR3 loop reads CASMRRQGGYGYTF. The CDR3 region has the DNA TGTGCCAGCATGAGGAGACAGGGAGGCTATGGCTACACCTTC.